These 18 T cell receptor beta chains were sequenced from one sample in a study of early T cells in non-severe SARS-CoV-2 infection. One entry per CDR3 protein, called by TCRdb with MiXCR from the 5' RACE reads. Of approximately 48,000 distinct CDR3 sequences listed, around 6.5% were seen once; the top ten hold roughly 2.8%. The sample here was whole blood, taken at baseline. These receptors were obtained from an adult who was a healthcare worker with PCR-confirmed SARS-CoV-2 infection or an uninfected control (not recorded which).

This clonotype was detected many times. The V and J genes are TRBV10-2 and TRBJ2-7; D may be TRBD1 (6 bases). CDR1 is WSHSY and CDR2 is SAAADI in the germline V gene. Between the trimmed V and J ends, which lost 6 bases and 4 bases, there was a span of 13 bases. CDR3 length: 13 amino acids. The CDR3 sequence: CASRTGGGYEQYF. DNA for the CDR3: TGCGCCAGCAGGACAGGAGGCGGTTACGAGCAGTACTTC.

The chain carries TRBV5-6 and TRBJ2-1; maybe TRBD1 (5 bases). The V end was cut by 1 base, the J end by 9 bases, with 17 bases between. CDR1 is SGHDT, CDR2 YYEEEE, per germline. This CDR3 has 15 residues. DNA of the CDR3: TGTGCCAGCAGCTTGTATATTAGGGGCCAACGTGAGCAGTTCTTC. It codes for CASSLYIRGQREQFF.

J is TRBJ2-3 and V is TRBV9, with TRBD2 matching over 10 bases. The J segment lost 2 bases and the V segment lost 0 bases, leaving 3 bases of the junction unmatched. This CDR3 region has 16 residues. CDR1 SGDLS and CDR2 YYNGEE come from the germline V gene. The CDR3 DNA follows: TGTGCCAGCAGCGTAGAAGGGACTAGCGTCACAGATACGCAGTATTTT. Translation gives CASSVEGTSVTDTQYF.

This clonotype has ten or more counts. The chain carries TRBV7-2 and TRBJ2-7; D not resolved. The germline gives CDR1 SGHTA, CDR2 FQGNSA. Trimming stripped 6 bases from V and 6 bases from J, with 18 bases between. CDR3 length equals 14 residues. The CDR3 spells CASSPRTGYAEQYF. The CDR3 DNA is TGTGCCAGCAGTCCTAGGACGGGTTATGCCGAGCAGTACTTC.

The chain joins TRBV5-1 to TRBJ2-5, with D perhaps TRBD1 (6 bases). This CDR3 is built from 13 residues. V was clipped by 5 bases and J by 3 bases, with 11 bases between them. Germline V gene sequence: CDR1 SGHRS, CDR2 YFSETQ. The CDR3 DNA is TGCGCCAGCAGAAGGGACATGGAAGAGACCCAGTACTTC. Encoded protein: CASRRDMEETQYF.

This clonotype turned up a few times. The chain recombines TRBV6-5 with TRBJ2-3; TRBD1 aligns across 8 bases. This CDR3 spans 16 amino acids. V dropped 2 bases and J dropped 3; count of bases not matched to a gene: 7. Germline V gene sequence: CDR1 MNHEY, CDR2 SVGAGI. CDR3 sequence reads: CASSYEGRGRTDTQYF. CDR3 bases: TGTGCCAGCAGTTACGAAGGCAGGGGGCGGACAGATACGCAGTATTTT.

In its sample, this clonotype was seen many times. The gene calls are TRBV6-6 and TRBJ1-1; 11 nucleotides line up with TRBD1. Germline-derived CDR1 and CDR2 are MNHNY and SVGAGI (reference sequence). The length of the CDR3 is 14 residues. Trimming removed 4 bases from V and 5 bases from J; junction bases left unmatched: 3. CDR3 region: CASSSGTGGTEAFF. The CDR3 nucleotides read TGTGCCAGCAGTTCAGGGACAGGGGGGACTGAAGCTTTCTTT.

There are many counts of this clonotype. The V call is TRBV6-5, the J call TRBJ2-7; TRBD1 matches 8 bases. Trimming removed 6 bases from V and 0 bases from J; junction bases left unmatched: 4. The CDR3 extends over 14 amino acids. Looked up from germline, CDR1 is MNHEY and CDR2 is SVGAGI. The CDR3 DNA sequence: TGTGCCAGCAGCCGGGACAGGAGCTCCTACGAGCAGTACTTC. This codes for CASSRDRSSYEQYF.

V and J are TRBV4-3 and TRBJ2-3, with D possibly matching TRBD2 (6 bases). The ends were cut back, 4 bases at V and 1 base at J, with 15 bases in the middle. The CDR3 sequence is 16 residues long. Germline V CDR1 and CDR2: LGHNA, YSLEER. DNA for the CDR3: TGCGCCAGCAGCCCCGTAGGGGCTAGCGGCACAGATACGCAGTATTTT. It specifies CASSPVGASGTDTQYF.

This clonotype was recorded at least ten times. This chain connects TRBV11-2 to TRBJ1-6, with D maybe TRBD1 (6 bases). The CDR3 runs to 14 residues. Trimming shortened V by 5 bases and J by 7 bases, and 12 bases separated the two germline ends. Germline values: CDR1 SGHAT, CDR2 FQNNGV. The CDR3 nucleotides read TGTGCCAGCAGCGAACAGGGCATCAATTCACCCCTCCACTTT. It encodes CASSEQGINSPLHF.

The V gene is TRBV6-6, the J gene TRBJ2-7, with 7 bases identical to TRBD1. The J segment lost 1 base and the V segment lost 6 bases, leaving 6 bases of the junction unmatched. CDR1 and CDR2 from the germline V gene are MNHNY and SVGAGI (reference sequence). CDR3 length: 14 residues. The chain's CDR3 is CASRAGQVSYEQYF. The CDR3 DNA is TGTGCCAGCAGGGCCGGACAGGTATCCTACGAGCAGTACTTC.

The table lists this clonotype with many counts. The V and J genes are TRBV7-6 and TRBJ1-3; D gene unclear. Germline CDR1 reads SGHVS; CDR2 reads FNYEAQ. This CDR3 contains 15 residues. V shed 4 bases and J shed 0 bases, with 10 bases lying between them. CDR3 nucleotides: TGTGCCAGCAGCTCCAGTTTCCCCTCTGGAAACACCATATATTTT. The encoded protein is CASSSSFPSGNTIYF. Supplemented by reference TRBV7-6 and TRBJ1-3, the full variable domain reads GAGVSQSPRYKVTKRGQDVALRCDPISGHVSLYWYRQALGQGPEFLTYFNYEAQQDKSGLPNDRFSAERPEGSISTLTIQRTEQRDSAMYRCASSSSFPSGNTIYFGEGSWLTVV.

This clonotype was detected only a few times. The gene calls are TRBV7-3 and TRBJ2-3; weak D call: TRBD2 (6 bases). This CDR3 spans 14 amino acids. V shed 7 bases and J shed 0 bases, with 11 bases lying between them. CDR1 and CDR2 from the germline V gene are SGHTA and FQGTGA. The CDR3 DNA sequence: TGTGCCAGCAACTTTGGACTAAGCACAGATACGCAGTATTTT. Encoded protein: CASNFGLSTDTQYF.

There are many counts of this clonotype. CDR3 region: CASSPGRTTEAFF. CDR3 coding DNA: TGTGCCAGCAGCCCGGGACGGACCACTGAAGCTTTCTTT. This chain connects TRBV3-1 to TRBJ1-1, with TRBD1 as a possible D gene (5 bases). Germline assignment: CDR1 LGHDT and CDR2 YNNKEL (reference sequence). The CDR3 is made up of 13 amino acids. Deletions cut 4 bases from V and 4 bases from J, with 10 bases between.

This clonotype was picked up many times. The chain links TRBV28 to TRBJ2-3; 8 bases agree with TRBD2. The CDR3 runs 15 residues. Germline CDR1 and CDR2: MDHEN and SYDVKM. The V gene end was trimmed by 3 bases and the J gene end by 2 bases; junction bases not matched to a gene: 4. CDR3 protein: CASSFSGKNTDTQYF. DNA for the CDR3: TGTGCCAGCAGTTTTAGCGGGAAAAACACAGATACGCAGTATTTT.

The chain recombines TRBV10-3 with TRBJ1-1; D gene uncertain. V shed 4 bases and J shed 1 base, with 13 bases lying between them. The CDR3 loop spans 15 amino acids. CDR1 ENHRY and CDR2 SYGVKD come from the germline V gene. The CDR3 is CAISAGPLANTEAFF. The CDR3 bases are TGTGCCATCAGTGCCGGGCCCTTGGCGAACACTGAAGCTTTCTTT.

This clonotype came up many times. This chain joins TRBV7-2 and TRBJ2-1; D is undetermined. The V gene's germline CDR1 is SGHTA and CDR2 FQGNSA. V shed 2 bases and J shed 6 bases, with 17 bases lying between them. The CDR3 runs 16 residues. The CDR3 DNA reads TGTGCCAGCAGCTTAAAGGCGGCTCACCTGGGCAATGAGCAGTTCTTC. Its translation: CASSLKAAHLGNEQFF. The variable domain in full, with the rest retrieved from reference TRBV7-2 and TRBJ2-1, is GAGVSQSPSNKVTEKGKDVELRCDPISGHTALYWYRQSLGQGLEFLIYFQGNSAPDKSGLPSDRFSAERTGGSVSTLTIQRTQQEDSAVYLCASSLKAAHLGNEQFFGPGTRLTVL.

Concerning this clonotype itself: Just one base apart from a much larger clone, this may be a read error. The chain is built from TRBV4-1 and TRBJ2-3, with 8 positions matching TRBD2. This CDR3 has 15 amino acids. Per the germline V gene, CDR1 is MGHRA and CDR2 is YSYEKL. CDR3 bases: TGCGCCAGCGGCCAAGTGGGACTAGTCACAGATACGCAGTATTTT. It encodes CASGQVGLVTDTQYF.